A single sample is the source of the 25 T cell receptor beta chains below, sequenced in a study of neurological immune-mediated disorders. In TCRdb, the 5' RACE reads were re-called with MiXCR into one record per CDR3 protein. The table has over 45,000 distinct CDR3 sequences, 4% seen once. The source material was CD4+ T cells from blood. These receptors all stem from a woman between 40 and 50 years old with multiple sclerosis.

In this sample, this clonotype turned up many times. V is TRBV27 and J is TRBJ1-2; the match to TRBD1 covers 12 bases. The junction had 7 bases not matched to a gene; V was cut back by 5 bases and J by 6 bases. This CDR3 has 15 amino acids. Germline values: CDR1 MNHEY, CDR2 SMNVEV (reference sequence). CDR3 region: CASSIRRDRGHGYTF. CDR3 nucleotides: TGTGCCAGCAGTATTCGTAGGGACAGGGGGCATGGCTACACCTTC.

Many counts were recorded for this clonotype. The chain uses TRBV7-9 and TRBJ2-1, with 9 bases identical to TRBD1. In germline, CDR1 is SEHNR, CDR2 FQNEAQ (reference sequence). The CDR3 extends over 16 amino acids. With 5 bases clipped from V and 1 base from J, the junction kept 6 bases outside the gene matches. The CDR3 loop is CASSPHRGRSYNEQFF. CDR3 DNA: TGTGCCAGCAGCCCCCACAGGGGGCGGTCCTACAATGAGCAGTTCTTC.

At least ten counts were recorded for this clonotype. The chain is built from TRBV4-1 and TRBJ2-1, with 13 bases identical to TRBD2. This CDR3 is 17 amino acids long. Germline lookup yields CDR1 MGHRA and CDR2 YSYEKL. The ends lost 1 base at V and 4 bases at J; junction bases unmatched: 4. CDR3 loop: CASSQGTSGGRYNEQFF. The CDR3 coding sequence is TGCGCCAGCAGCCAAGGGACTAGCGGGGGCCGATACAATGAGCAGTTCTTC.

This clonotype came up many times. The chain is built from TRBV27 and TRBJ1-6; no definite D call. V was shortened by 3 bases and J by 6 bases, with 21 bases between the two germline ends. The CDR3 is made up of 18 amino acids. CDR1 is MNHEY and CDR2 is SMNVEV in the germline V gene (reference sequence). CDR3 sequence (DNA): TGTGCCAGCAGTTTCTTTGCGAGCCCTTTGGGCCCTAATTCACCCCTCCACTTT. It codes for CASSFFASPLGPNSPLHF.

This clonotype was detected many times. This sequence joins TRBV6-6 and TRBJ2-2; D ambiguous. Trimming stripped 0 bases from V and 7 bases from J, with 3 bases between. Germline CDR1 MNHNY, CDR2 SVGAGI (reference sequence). This CDR3 region has 12 residues. Here the CDR3 reads CASSYSYGELFF. The CDR3 DNA follows: TGTGCCAGCAGTTACTCGTACGGGGAGCTGTTTTTT.

The chain recombines TRBV10-3 with TRBJ2-3; TRBD2 matches 9 bases. V gave up 8 bases and J gave up 2 bases; unmatched junction bases: 5. This CDR3 contains 14 residues. The germline CDR1 and CDR2 sequences are ENHRY and SYGVKD. The CDR3 reads CAISPSGDTDTQYF. The DNA for the CDR3 is TGTGCCATCTCGCCTAGCGGGGACACAGATACGCAGTATTTT.

This clonotype appeared many times. The chain recombines TRBV5-1 with TRBJ2-1, with D hard to call. V shed 1 base and J shed 5 bases, with 13 bases lying between them. This CDR3 contains 15 residues. Germline V gene lookup returns CDR1 SGHRS and CDR2 YFSETQ. Written as DNA, the CDR3 is TGCGCCAGCAGCTTGATGGATCCCACTAACAATGAGCAGTTCTTC. Its translation is CASSLMDPTNNEQFF.

This clonotype was seen many times. This chain uses TRBV10-3 with TRBJ1-2; 9 positions agree with TRBD1. The CDR3 contains 15 residues. Germline V gives CDR1 ENHRY, CDR2 SYGVKD. After removal of 2 bases from V and 4 bases from J, the junction contained 5 bases not matched to a gene. DNA for the CDR3: TGTGCCATCAGTGAGGGGACAGGGCAGGGCTATGGCTACACCTTC. Translation: CAISEGTGQGYGYTF.

This clonotype was seen a handful of times. The CDR3 sequence: CSRVLLLGQETQYF. CDR3 coding DNA: TGCAGCCGGGTCCTTCTCTTGGGGCAGGAGACCCAGTACTTC. The V call is TRBV20-1, the J call TRBJ2-5, with D possibly being TRBD1 (5 bases). The CDR3 runs 14 residues. The germline V gene has CDR1 DFQATT and CDR2 SNEGSKA (reference sequence).

This clonotype was recorded at least ten times. This chain connects TRBV20-1 to TRBJ1-4; TRBD1 is a possible D gene (5 bases). Germline CDR1 and CDR2: DFQATT and SNEGSKA (reference sequence). V lost 0 bases and J 16 bases, leaving 21 bases between the germline ends. This CDR3 has 14 amino acids. The CDR3, as DNA: TGCAGTGCTAGAGAGAGTGAGATGGGCGAAACAGGGTTTTTT. Translating it yields CSARESEMGETGFF.

This clonotype was seen only a few times. V and J are TRBV6-1 and TRBJ2-5, with D maybe TRBD1 (5 bases). CDR1 is MNHNS, CDR2 SASEGT, per germline. Trimming pared 4 bases from V and 4 bases from J, leaving 16 bases between. CDR3 length equals 15 residues. CDR3 coding DNA: TGTGCCAGCAGTGCAACGCTGACAGTTGGAGAGACCCAGTACTTC. Its translation is CASSATLTVGETQYF.

This clonotype was counted many times. The chain uses TRBV20-1 and TRBJ2-3; TRBD1 agrees at 7 bases. CDR3 length: 15 amino acids. The V segment lost 5 bases and the J segment 0 bases; nucleotides outside the gene matches: 8. Germline V gene lookup returns CDR1 DFQATT and CDR2 SNEGSKA (reference sequence). The DNA for the CDR3 is TGCAGTGCTGTACACAGGGGCTCTAGCACAGATACGCAGTATTTT. This translates into CSAVHRGSSTDTQYF.

This clonotype was picked up many times. This chain links TRBV5-1 with TRBJ2-7; the D gene is possibly TRBD2 (6 bases). The V end was cut by 4 bases, the J end by 1 base, with 21 bases between. Germline CDR1 SGHRS, CDR2 YFSETQ. CDR3 length: 17 amino acids. CDR3 residues: CASSPIAGLGGSYEQYF. In DNA form, the CDR3 reads TGCGCCAGCAGCCCTATTGCTGGGCTCGGGGGATCCTACGAGCAGTACTTC.

This clonotype was counted many times. The chain recombines TRBV15 with TRBJ1-4, with 7 nucleotides matching TRBD1. The CDR3 runs 16 residues. Germline assignment: CDR1 LNHNV and CDR2 YYDKDF (reference sequence). The V and J ends lost 4 bases and 0 bases, in that order; junction bases with no gene match: 5. CDR3 sequence reads: CATSNDRAATNEKLFF. CDR3 coding DNA: TGTGCCACCAGCAATGACAGGGCGGCAACTAATGAAAAACTGTTTTTT.

The chain uses TRBV24-1 and TRBJ1-5; D might be TRBD1 (5 bases). Germline lookup yields CDR1 KGHDR and CDR2 SFDVKD. The CDR3 extends over 15 amino acids. Trimming took 2 bases from V and 2 from J, leaving 9 bases between them. The CDR3: CATSDSGRGNQPQHF. In DNA form, the CDR3 reads TGTGCCACCAGTGATTCAGGGCGAGGCAATCAGCCCCAGCATTTT.

This clonotype occurred many times. The chain couples TRBV6-5 to TRBJ2-2; 9 bases fit TRBD1. With V trimmed by 2 bases and J by 3 bases, 1 base remained unmatched. Germline lookup yields CDR1 MNHEY and CDR2 SVGAGI. The CDR3 is 15 residues long. CDR3 coding DNA: TGTGCCAGCAGTTACGGGACAGGGTACACCGGGGAGCTGTTTTTT. Its protein is CASSYGTGYTGELFF.

This clonotype is medium-sized (0.01 to 0.1%) within its sample. The gene calls are TRBV2 and TRBJ2-3; tentatively, D is TRBD2 (5 bases). The CDR3 is 13 residues long. CDR1 is SNHLY, CDR2 FYNNEI, per germline. The V end lost 5 bases, the J end lost 5 bases, and 11 bases lay between the germline ends. The CDR3 is CASSLREGDTQYF. DNA of the CDR3: TGTGCCAGCAGTCTACGGGAAGGAGATACGCAGTATTTT. Variable domain in full (rest from reference TRBV2 and TRBJ2-3): EPEVTQTPSHQVTQMGQEVILRCVPISNHLYFYWYRQILGQKVEFLVSFYNNEISEKSEIFDDQFSVERPDGSNFTLKIRSTKLEDSAMYFCASSLREGDTQYFGPGTRLTVL.

This clonotype was picked up many times. The chain has TRBV12-3 or TRBV12-4 and TRBJ1-1, with 7 bases aligning to TRBD1. CDR3 size: 14 residues. The ends lost 4 bases at V and 4 bases at J; junction bases unmatched: 6. CDR3 loop: CASSSAQGVTEAFF. Here the CDR3 DNA reads TGTGCCAGCAGTTCAGCCCAGGGGGTCACTGAAGCTTTCTTT.

This clonotype occurred many times. The V call is TRBV5-8, the J call TRBJ2-7, with 7 bases lining up with TRBD1. The CDR3 loop spans 12 amino acids. Germline V gives CDR1 SGHTS, CDR2 YDEGEE. The trim removed 4 bases at V and 11 bases at J, leaving 9 bases unmatched. CDR3 DNA: TGTGCCAGCAGCGTTCGACAGGGTGTTAAGTACTTC. Its protein product is CASSVRQGVKYF.

Concerning this clonotype itself: A read error may produce the germline difference seen at one junction end. The chain has TRBV7-2 and TRBJ1-2, with 7 positions matching TRBD1. This CDR3 contains 12 residues. Germline V gene lookup returns CDR1 SGHTA and CDR2 FQGNSA. CDR3 amino acids: CASSFMRTGLNF. DNA of the CDR3: TGTGCCAGCAGCTTTATGAGGACAGGCCTAAATTTC.

This clonotype was detected many times. CDR3 amino acids: CASSLSGGGQPQHF. For the CDR3, the DNA is TGTGCCAGCAGCTTGAGTGGGGGTGGACAGCCCCAGCATTTT. The chain carries TRBV7-6 and TRBJ1-5; a weak D match, TRBD1 (5 bases). Trimming pared 3 bases from V and 7 bases from J, leaving 13 bases between. The CDR3 loop spans 14 amino acids. Germline assignment: CDR1 SGHVS and CDR2 FNYEAQ.

This clonotype was recorded many times. The rearrangement joins TRBV10-2 to TRBJ2-7; 9 bases line up with TRBD1. The CDR3 sequence is 15 residues long. V lost 0 bases and J lost 5; bases outside the gene matches: 5. The germline CDR1 and CDR2 sequences are WSHSY and SAAADI. Written as DNA, the CDR3 is TGCGCCAGCAGTGAGTCGCGGACAGGGGTCAACGAGCAGTACTTC. This gives the protein CASSESRTGVNEQYF.

At least ten counts were recorded for this clonotype. In nucleotides, the CDR3 is TGTGCCACCAGCAGAGATCGACGGGCCGAGCAGTTCTTC. The encoded protein is CATSRDRRAEQFF. The chain has TRBV15 and TRBJ2-1; D is uncertain. Germline V CDR1 and CDR2: LNHNV, YYDKDF (reference sequence). This CDR3 has 13 amino acids. Trimming removed 0 bases from V and 10 bases from J, with 10 bases in between.

V is TRBV5-1 and J is TRBJ1-5; the D gene is possibly TRBD1 (5 bases). From germline, CDR1 is SGHRS and CDR2 YFSETQ. This CDR3 has 15 residues. Trimming shortened V by 4 bases and J by 5 bases, and 16 bases separated the two germline ends. The CDR3 here is CASSRAGAEDQPQHF. The CDR3 DNA follows: TGCGCCAGCAGCCGGGCCGGGGCCGAAGATCAGCCCCAGCATTTT.

This clonotype was picked up many times. This sequence joins TRBV5-1 and TRBJ2-3; D unresolved. The CDR3 runs to 14 residues. Trimming left V 3 bases short and J 4 bases short, with 12 bases between. Germline-derived CDR1 and CDR2 are SGHRS and YFSETQ. The CDR3 loop reads CASSSGKEADTQYF. For the CDR3, the DNA is TGCGCCAGCAGCTCCGGAAAGGAAGCAGATACGCAGTATTTT.